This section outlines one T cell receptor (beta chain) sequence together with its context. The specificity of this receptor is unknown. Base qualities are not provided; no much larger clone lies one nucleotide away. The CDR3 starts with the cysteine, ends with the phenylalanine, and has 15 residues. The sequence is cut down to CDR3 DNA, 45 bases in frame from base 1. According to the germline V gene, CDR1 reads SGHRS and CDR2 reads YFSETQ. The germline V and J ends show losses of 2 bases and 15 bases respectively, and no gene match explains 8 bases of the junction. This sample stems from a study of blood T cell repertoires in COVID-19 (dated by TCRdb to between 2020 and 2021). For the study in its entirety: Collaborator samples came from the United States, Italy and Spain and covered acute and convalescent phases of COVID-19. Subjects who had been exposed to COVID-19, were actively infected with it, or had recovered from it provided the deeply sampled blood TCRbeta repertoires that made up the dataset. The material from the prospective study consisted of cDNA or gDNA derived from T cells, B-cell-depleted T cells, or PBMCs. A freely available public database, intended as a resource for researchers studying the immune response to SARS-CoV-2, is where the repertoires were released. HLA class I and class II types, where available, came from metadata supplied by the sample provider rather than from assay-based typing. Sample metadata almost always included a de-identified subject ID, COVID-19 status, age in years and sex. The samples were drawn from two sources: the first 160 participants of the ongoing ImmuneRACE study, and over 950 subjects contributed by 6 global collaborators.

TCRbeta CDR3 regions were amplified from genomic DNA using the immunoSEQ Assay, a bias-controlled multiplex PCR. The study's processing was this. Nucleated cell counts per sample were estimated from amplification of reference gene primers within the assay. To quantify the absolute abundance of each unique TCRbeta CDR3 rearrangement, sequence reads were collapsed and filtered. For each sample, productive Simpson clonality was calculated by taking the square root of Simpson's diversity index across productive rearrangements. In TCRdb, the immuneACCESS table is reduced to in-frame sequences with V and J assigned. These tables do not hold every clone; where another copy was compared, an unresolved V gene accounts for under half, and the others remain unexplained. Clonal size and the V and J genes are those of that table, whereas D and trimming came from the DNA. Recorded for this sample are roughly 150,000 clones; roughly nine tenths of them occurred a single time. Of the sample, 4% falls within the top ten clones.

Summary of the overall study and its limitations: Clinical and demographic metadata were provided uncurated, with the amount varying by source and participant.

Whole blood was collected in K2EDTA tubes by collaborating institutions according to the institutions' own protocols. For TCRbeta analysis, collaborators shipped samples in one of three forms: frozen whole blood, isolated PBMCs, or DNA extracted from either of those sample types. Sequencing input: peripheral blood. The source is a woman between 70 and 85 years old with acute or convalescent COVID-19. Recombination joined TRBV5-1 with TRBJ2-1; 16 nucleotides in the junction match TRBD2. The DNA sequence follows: TGCGCCAGCAGCTTAGGGACTAGCGGGGGGGCACTCCCGTTCTTC. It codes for CASSLGTSGGALPFF.